This T cell receptor beta chain was captured in a study of blood T cell repertoires in COVID-19. Study background: The study drew acute and convalescent COVID-19 samples from the United States, Italy and Spain. PBMCs, B-cell-depleted T cells, or T cells provided the cDNA or gDNA that made up the material.

In the authors' workflow: Nucleated cell counts were estimated from reference gene primer amplification. Clones were read by immunoSEQ multiplex PCR, and TCRdb kept only the in-frame ones, dropping some. V, J and clone size derive from that table, while D and trimming were established from the DNA sequence. The data show 98,000 or so clones, about 86% seen once. There are 11 residues in the CDR3. CDR1 and CDR2 (germline): SQVTM, ANQGSEA. Trimming pared 4 bases from V and 6 bases from J, leaving 10 bases between. The sequencing sample was made of peripheral blood. The rearrangement joins TRBV29-1 to TRBJ2-7, with a weak D call TRBD2 (5 bases). This TCR was sampled from a woman aged 55-75 years in a cohort sampled during active or convalescent COVID-19. The CDR3 DNA is TGCAGCGTTGGGACTTTTGGCGAGCAGTACTTC. Residues: CSVGTFGEQYF.